The rows below give T cell receptor beta chains drawn from one sample of a study of blood T cells in healthy people across ages. TCRdb re-called the 5' RACE reads with MiXCR, one entry per CDR3 protein. In the table there are under 1,000,000 distinct CDR3 sequences, approximately 35% of which are singletons. Sequenced: blood. The receptors were gathered from a man aged 18 to 29 in good health. Each CDR3 is given with its conserved first and last residue. Each record gives: J gene, D gene, V gene, clone size, CDR3 protein, CDR3 DNA. D genes are given only for firm matches. A row's size may be missing; if present it is once, few, many or a size class.

>TRBJ1-1|-|TRBV12-3/TRBV12-4|few
CASTQTRGAFF
TGTGCCAGCACTCAGACCCGTGGAGCTTTCTTT
>TRBJ1-2|-|TRBV29-1|many
CSAVIAYGYTF
TGCAGCGCTGTGATAGCGTATGGCTACACCTTC
>TRBJ2-7|TRBD2|TRBV20-1|few
CSAIGTSGGHEQYF
TGCAGTGCTATAGGGACTAGCGGGGGTCACGAGCAGTACTTC
>TRBJ1-4|-|TRBV12-3/TRBV12-4|few
CASTTGSVEKLFF
TGTGCCAGCACTACAGGGTCGGTTGAAAAACTGTTTTTT
>TRBJ1-2|-|TRBV24-1|-
CATSDAGLTGYGYTF
TGTGCCACCAGTGATGCGGGACTGACCGGCTATGGCTACACCTTC
>TRBJ1-1|TRBD1|TRBV10-3|-
CAISRDSPAEAFF
TGTGCCATCAGCCGGGACAGCCCGGCTGAAGCTTTCTTT
>TRBJ1-1|-|TRBV20-1|few
CSARTQHMNTEAFF
TGCAGTGCGCGGACTCAACATATGAACACTGAAGCTTTCTTT
>TRBJ1-1|-|TRBV9|few
CASSVSQGPGLNTEAFF
TGTGCCAGCAGCGTTTCCCAGGGGCCCGGACTGAACACTGAAGCTTTCTTT
>TRBJ1-1|-|TRBV6-1|few
CASSEFATAGTEAFF
TGTGCCAGCAGTGAATTCGCGACAGCCGGCACTGAAGCTTTCTTT
>TRBJ1-2|-|TRBV29-1|many
CSVPGSAVSNYGYTF
TGCAGCGTTCCCGGGTCGGCAGTGTCTAACTATGGCTACACCTTC
>TRBJ1-1|TRBD1|TRBV7-2|-
CASSLASRQGTAFF
TGTGCCAGCAGCTTAGCGTCTCGACAGGGGACGGCTTTCTTT
>TRBJ2-7|-|TRBV7-8|-
CASSLSKGREQYF
TGTGCCAGCAGCTTGTCTAAGGGGCGCGAGCAGTACTTC
>TRBJ2-5|-|TRBV7-2|-
CASSPATGRETQYF
TGTGCCAGCAGCCCCGCGACAGGGAGGGAGACCCAGTACTTC
>TRBJ2-7|TRBD1|TRBV29-1|many
CSALGQGKYEQYF
TGCAGCGCCCTTGGACAGGGTAAATACGAGCAGTACTTC
>TRBJ1-6|TRBD1|TRBV12-3/TRBV12-4|-
CASSLEQGVGHSPPHF
TGTGCCAGCAGTTTAGAACAGGGGGTAGGGCATTCACCCCCCCACTTT
>TRBJ2-5|TRBD1|TRBV29-1|-
CSVEPTGAYNEQYF
TGCAGCGTTGAACCCACAGGGGCCTACAATGAGCAGTACTTC
>TRBJ1-5|-|TRBV28|-
CASSSTGQPQHF
TGTGCCAGCAGTTCGACCGGTCAGCCCCAGCATTTT
>TRBJ1-1|-|TRBV20-1|-
CSAWTRRHTEAFF
TGCAGTGCCTGGACAAGGCGGCACACTGAAGCTTTCTTT
>TRBJ2-3|TRBD1|TRBV4-3|-
CASSQDGQGATDTQYF
TGCGCCAGCAGCCAAGATGGACAGGGGGCGACAGATACGCAGTATTTT
>TRBJ1-5|TRBD1|TRBV20-1|few
CSAGGQGWSQPQHF
TGCAGTGCGGGGGGACAGGGCTGGAGTCAGCCCCAGCATTTT
>TRBJ2-5|TRBD1|TRBV20-1|-
CSARALTGVVDGQYF
TGCAGTGCTAGAGCGTTGACAGGGGTGGTGGACGGGCAGTACTTC
>TRBJ1-1|-|TRBV20-1|-
CSADRGHLNTEAFF
TGCAGTGCTGACCGGGGACACCTAAACACTGAAGCTTTCTTT
>TRBJ2-7|-|TRBV20-1|few
CSARSSPEQYF
TGCAGTGCGAGATCATCGCCTGAGCAGTACTTC
>TRBJ1-1|-|TRBV6-2/TRBV6-3|-
CASSYSGPTGEAFF
TGTGCCAGCAGTTACTCGGGCCCGACAGGCGAAGCTTTCTTT
>TRBJ2-5|TRBD1|TRBV10-3|-
CAISDPWDRGFGEQYF
TGTGCCATCAGTGACCCCTGGGACAGGGGGTTCGGAGAGCAGTACTTC
>TRBJ1-1|TRBD1|TRBV3-1|few
CASSGTGATAGTEAFF
TGTGCCAGCAGCGGGACAGGGGCGACCGCCGGGACTGAAGCTTTCTTT
>TRBJ2-7|TRBD1|TRBV6-2/TRBV6-3|-
CASGRGQLNYEQYF
TGTGCCAGCGGACGGGGACAGCTTAACTACGAGCAGTACTTC
>TRBJ2-1|-|TRBV18|many
CASSPPYNEQFF
TGTGCCAGCTCACCGCCTTACAATGAGCAGTTCTTC
>TRBJ2-1|-|TRBV20-1|many
CSARGLNEQFF
TGCAGTGCCCGAGGACTCAATGAGCAGTTCTTC